The entry below describes one T cell receptor beta chain. It lacks a known antigen. Base qualities are missing; no much larger clone stands one base away. The library relied on 5' RACE. Sequencer: Illumina HiSeq 2500. The second PCR ran for about 6 to 11 cycles and used a J-beta primer mix along with a sample-barcoded 5' primer. Each TCR beta cDNA molecule received a unique molecular identifier from a template-switch 5' adaptor carrying 12 random nucleotides. Each sample yielded at least 3 million CDR3-containing paired-end reads. The Mint cDNA synthesis kit, primed by a TRBC-specific oligonucleotide, was used to synthesize first-strand cDNA from all RNA. Following uracil-DNA glycosylase treatment, a first 18-cycle PCR with universal primers M1SS and BC2_uni_R was performed on all cDNA. Processing in the source paper ran as follows. For normalization, 1 million high-quality reads were randomly selected from each sample, with every read carrying a distinct molecular identifier. Instead of being binned into consensus sequences, reads with shared molecular identifiers were discarded. MiTCR, run with a Q25 quality threshold and the strictest error-elimination algorithm, handled CDR3 identification, clonotype clustering and error correction. Lower-bound total TCR beta diversity was estimated with a nonparametric unseen species model using Euler transformation. TCRdb ran its own pipeline on the public reads, namely fastp trimming at Q25 and MiXCR clone calling, and kept in-frame beta chains. Rows are unified per CDR3 protein, each entry keeping the most common DNA and genes. The V and J calls come from TCRdb's annotation, not from the publication. The table for this sample lists fewer than 1,000,000 distinct CDR3 sequences; about 45% of them were counted only once. Roughly 18% of the sample lies in the top ten.

The sample comes from a study of blood T cells in healthy people across ages (dated by TCRdb to the mid-2010s). Regarding the research as a whole: In model experiments, roughly one uniquely barcoded TCR beta cDNA molecule per two T cells was captured by template switching. Using deep sequencing normalized with unique cDNA molecular identifiers, the study measured how TCR beta repertoire diversity changes with age. Donors were grouped into four age groups: young (average roughly 15 years), middle-aged (39), aged (around 60) and long-lived (around 82). To avoid experimental bias, donors of different ages were spread randomly across the sequencing lanes. For two donors (one aged 18 to 30 and one aged 80 or older), the study analyzed two additional independent replicas of 1 million unique cDNA reads from the same blood draw. What the work shows at the level of the full study, not this receptor alone: Bulk unsorted PBMC profiling prevented conclusive comparison of naive and antigen-experienced compartments. Compared with the aged group, more naive CD4+ T cells, fewer expanded clones and increased TCR diversity were shown by the long-lived group, suggesting age selection. A strong correlation was found between observed TCR beta diversity and the percentage of naive T cells measured by flow cytometry. The CMV infection status of donors was not known, potentially confounding age-related changes in expanded clonotypes. Estimates of total diversity based on one million sequenced T cells were regarded as lower bounds and as underestimates. As age increased, observed TCR beta diversity per million T cells dropped in a roughly linear way, and a significant reduction was already evident by age about 40.

Donors were 39 systemically healthy Caucasian individuals from Russia aged roughly 6 to 90 years. Each donor gave about 11 milliliters of peripheral blood, drawn into EDTA-treated Vacutainer tubes. Ficoll-Paque density-gradient centrifugation was used to isolate PBMCs, with at least 7 million per sample. Total RNA, at least 6 micrograms per sample, was extracted from PBMCs with Trizol reagent. Naive CD45RAhigh/CD27high T cell percentages were measured by flow cytometry on a PBMC aliquot from every donor. Including the terminal cysteine and phenylalanine, the CDR3 comprises 14 residues. Only CDR3 DNA remains: 42 bases, in frame from the first base. V was cut back by 5 bases and J by 1 base, leaving a gap of 10 bases between them. CDR1 SGHTA and CDR2 FQGNSA were looked up in the germline V gene.

Source material: blood. This TCR derives from a man of 80 years or more in good health. The sequence is built from TRBV7-2 and TRBJ2-3; no D gene is confidently identified. DNA sequence: TGTGCCAGCAGCCGCGTTGGACGCACAGATACGCAGTATTTT. This codes for CASSRVGRTDTQYF.